Shown below are 31 T cell receptor beta chains from a single sample sequenced in a study of control samples from healthy donors and cancer patients (TCRdb year 2020). Library creation used the immunoSEQ multiplex PCR assay. TCRdb retrieved this table from immuneACCESS and kept in-frame rearrangements only. Not all clones are present; in checked studies, unresolved V genes account for under half, and no reason is known for the remainder. The sample contains about 130,000 clones, more than 90% of them found a single time. The ten top clones hold around 5.8% of the sample. Material: blood. The receptors derive from a man aged 18 to 30 in good health.

V gene TRBV7-2 combines with J gene TRBJ2-3; a possible D gene is TRBD2 (6 bases). V lost 5 bases and J 1 base, leaving 13 bases between the germline ends. Germline V gene lookup returns CDR1 SGHTA and CDR2 FQGNSA. The CDR3 loop spans 15 amino acids. In nucleotides, the CDR3 is TGTGCCAGCAGCCCGGGGGTTTTCGGCACAGATACGCAGTATTTT. Its protein product is CASSPGVFGTDTQYF.

The CDR3 sequence is CARARPRDRAYEQYF. Here the CDR3 DNA reads TGTGCGAGAGCCCGACCTAGGGACAGAGCCTACGAGCAGTACTTC. This chain uses TRBV6-5 with TRBJ2-7, with 7 nucleotides matching TRBD1. Germline V gene lookup returns CDR1 MNHEY and CDR2 SVGAGI. The CDR3 is 15 residues long.

This clone was detected once. The chain employs TRBV7-9 and TRBJ1-1; D perhaps matches TRBD1 (5 bases). Trimming cost V 1 base and J 1 base, with 7 bases left between them. Germline V lookup: CDR1 SEHNR, CDR2 FQNEAQ (reference sequence). The CDR3 loop spans 14 amino acids. The CDR3 loop is CASSLDGGNTEAFF. DNA for the CDR3: TGTGCCAGCAGCTTAGACGGGGGGAACACTGAAGCTTTCTTT.

The chain is built from TRBV4-2 and TRBJ1-2; D is unresolved. V was cut by 0 bases and J by 4 bases, with 12 bases left in between. This CDR3 comprises 15 residues. Per germline, CDR1 LGHNA and CDR2 YNFKEQ. The CDR3 loop is CASSQDLLEVYGYTF. The CDR3 DNA reads TGTGCCAGCAGCCAAGATCTGCTGGAAGTCTATGGCTACACCTTC.

V is TRBV12-2 and J is TRBJ2-1. TRBV12-2 is a pseudogene. The CDR3 sequence is 15 residues long. CDR3 DNA sequence: TGTGCAAGTCGCTTAGCGGGGGGCTTTTACAATGAGCAGTTCTTC. It specifies CASRLAGGFYNEQFF.

This chain links TRBV5-4 with TRBJ1-1; 9 bases agree with TRBD1. V lost 0 bases, J lost 1 base, and 1 base stayed unmatched. The germline gives CDR1 SGHNT, CDR2 YYREEE (reference sequence). The CDR3 is made up of 15 amino acids. The CDR3 nucleotides read TGTGCCAGCAGCTTGGGGGGACAGGGGAACACTGAAGCTTTCTTT. It is translated as CASSLGGQGNTEAFF.

The chain uses TRBV25-1 and TRBJ2-1; TRBD2 matches at 8 bases. V lost 5 bases, J lost 5 bases, and 5 bases stayed unmatched. Germline lookup yields CDR1 MGHDK and CDR2 SYGVNS. The CDR3 contains 14 residues. The CDR3 DNA sequence: TGTGCCAGCAGTCGGGGGGGGAGTAACAATGAGCAGTTCTTC. This gives the protein CASSRGGSNNEQFF.

The V gene is TRBV11-2, the J gene TRBJ2-6; D gene ambiguous. The CDR3 contains 16 residues. V was shortened by 5 bases and J by 0 bases, with 11 bases between the two germline ends. Looked up from germline, CDR1 is SGHAT and CDR2 is FQNNGV. This CDR3 reads CASSPRRSSGANVLTF. In DNA, the CDR3 is TGTGCCAGCAGCCCGAGACGGAGCTCTGGGGCCAACGTCCTGACTTTC.

The chain combines TRBV14 with TRBJ2-7; D call uncertain. Per the germline V gene, CDR1 is SGHDN and CDR2 is FVKESK. Between the trimmed V and J ends, which lost 3 bases and 3 bases, there was a span of 9 bases. CDR3 length: 13 amino acids. The CDR3 DNA reads TGTGCCAGCAGCCAGACCCAACTCTACGAGCAGTACTTC. It codes for CASSQTQLYEQYF. Together with reference TRBV14 and TRBJ2-7, the CDR3 gives the full variable domain: EAGVTQFPSHSVIEKGQTVTLRCDPISGHDNLYWYRRVMGKEIKFLLHFVKESKQDESGMPNNRFLAERTGGTYSTLKVQPAELEDSGVYFCASSQTQLYEQYFGPGTRLTVT.

CDR3 protein: CASSPLPGDGGYTF. The DNA of the CDR3 is TGTGCCAGCTCACCACTACCAGGGGACGGAGGCTACACCTTC. The chain uses TRBV18 and TRBJ1-2; maybe TRBD1 (6 bases). Trimming pared 1 base from V and 8 bases from J, leaving 14 bases between. This CDR3 region has 14 residues. CDR1 is KGHSH and CDR2 is LQKENI in the germline V gene.

The chain joins TRBV2 to TRBJ2-7; no definite D call. CDR3 length: 12 amino acids. Trimming took 1 base from V and 4 from J, leaving 5 bases between them. Germline loops: CDR1 SNHLY, CDR2 FYNNEI. The CDR3 loop reads CASSEGVYEQYF. Written as DNA, the CDR3 is TGTGCCAGCAGTGAAGGGGTTTACGAGCAGTACTTC.

V gene TRBV2 combines with J gene TRBJ2-7, with 10 bases matching TRBD1. The CDR3 contains 15 residues. In germline, CDR1 is SNHLY, CDR2 FYNNEI. Trimming at V came to 3 bases and at J to 3 bases, leaving 5 bases not matched to a gene. CDR3 in amino acids: CASSESGQGYYEQYF. DNA of the CDR3: TGTGCCAGCAGTGAGTCGGGACAGGGGTACTACGAGCAGTACTTC.

The chain joins TRBV25-1 to TRBJ1-1; 9 nucleotides agree with TRBD1. This CDR3 spans 15 amino acids. Germline V gene sequence: CDR1 MGHDK, CDR2 SYGVNS. V trimming: 3 bases; J trimming: 0 bases; junction bases outside the gene matches: 2. CDR3 sequence reads: CASSEGQGVNTEAFF. The CDR3 nucleotides are TGTGCCAGCAGTGAGGGACAGGGCGTGAACACTGAAGCTTTCTTT.

The chain joins TRBV3-1 (or the pseudogene TRBV3-2) to TRBJ2-2; D is unclear. Germline V gene sequence: CDR1 LGHDT, CDR2 YNNKEL (reference sequence). V gave up 6 bases and J gave up 8 bases, with 7 bases separating them. The CDR3 extends over 11 amino acids. CDR3 nucleotide sequence: TGTGCCAGCAGTCTACCTGGGGAGCTGTTTTTT. The encoded protein is CASSLPGELFF.

This rearrangement joins TRBV11-2 to TRBJ1-3, with D tentatively TRBD1 (5 bases). Germline loops: CDR1 SGHAT, CDR2 FQNNGV. This CDR3 has 15 residues. V was clipped by 6 bases and J by 2 bases, with 14 bases between them. The chain's CDR3 is CASRYRGLPGNTIYF. The CDR3 coding sequence is TGTGCCAGCAGGTATAGGGGACTACCTGGAAACACCATATATTTT.

This chain connects TRBV7-7 to TRBJ2-2, with 8 bases that match TRBD1. Germline lookup yields CDR1 SSHAT and CDR2 FNYEAQ (reference sequence). V gave up 5 bases and J gave up 1 base; unmatched junction bases: 3. The CDR3 is 15 amino acids. CDR3 coding DNA: TGTGCCAGCAGCGTCGGACAGGGGAACACCGGGGAGCTGTTTTTT. It encodes CASSVGQGNTGELFF.

The chain joins TRBV10-2 to TRBJ1-6; 10 positions match TRBD1. The CDR3 totals 17 residues. Germline V CDR1 and CDR2: WSHSY, SAAADI. With V trimmed by 6 bases and J by 9 bases, 14 bases remained unmatched. CDR3 protein: CASRDPGQGLSLSPLHF. The CDR3 DNA follows: TGCGCCAGCAGGGATCCGGGACAGGGGCTTTCCCTTTCACCCCTCCACTTT.

J is TRBJ2-3 and V is TRBV24-1, with D tentatively TRBD1 or TRBD2 (5 bases each). The germline V gene has CDR1 KGHDR and CDR2 SFDVKD. Trimming cost V 3 bases and J 4 bases, with 13 bases left between them. This CDR3 is built from 15 residues. The chain's CDR3 is CATSDRGLASDTQYF. DNA of the CDR3: TGTGCCACCAGTGATAGGGGTCTAGCTTCAGATACGCAGTATTTT.

The chain joins TRBV5-6 to TRBJ1-1; TRBD1 might be the D (5 bases). The V gene lost 1 base and the J gene lost 8 bases, with 9 bases spanning the gap. CDR3 length equals 12 residues. Looked up from germline, CDR1 is SGHDT and CDR2 is YYEEEE. The CDR3 DNA sequence: TGTGCCAGCAGCTTGTGGGCAGGGGAAGCTTTCTTT. The encoded protein is CASSLWAGEAFF.

The chain uses TRBV29-1 and TRBJ2-5; TRBD2 might be the D (5 bases). The CDR3 has 10 residues. The germline V gene has CDR1 SQVTM and CDR2 ANQGSEA. V lost 7 bases to trimming and J lost 2 bases, with 5 bases between them. The CDR3 nucleotides are TGCAGCGCGGGGCAAGAGACCCAGTACTTC. Protein sequence: CSAGQETQYF.

The chain carries TRBV5-4 and TRBJ1-2; maybe TRBD1 (6 bases). The CDR3 consists of 16 residues. The ends were cut back, 4 bases at V and 1 base at J, with 17 bases in the middle. Germline V gene sequence: CDR1 SGHNT, CDR2 YYREEE (reference sequence). CDR3 nucleotides: TGTGCCAGCAGCCCCCAACCCGGACAGATTAACTATGGCTACACCTTC. Its protein is CASSPQPGQINYGYTF.

The rearrangement links TRBV6-4 to TRBJ2-1, with 14 bases that match TRBD2. The length of the CDR3 is 16 residues. The germline V gene encodes CDR1 MRHNA and CDR2 SNTAGT. V was clipped by 1 base and J by 9 bases; unmatched bases: 5. As DNA, the CDR3 is TGTGCCAGCAGTGACTTGACTAGCGGGGGGGTCCGTGAGCAGTTCTTC. Protein sequence: CASSDLTSGGVREQFF.

The rearrangement uses TRBV19 and TRBJ1-2; D is perhaps TRBD1 (6 bases). The CDR3 extends over 13 amino acids. Per germline, CDR1 LNHDA and CDR2 SQIVND (reference sequence). V dropped 9 bases and J dropped 4 bases, with 15 bases sitting between them. The CDR3 is CASSLGQLYGYTF. The DNA of the CDR3 is TGTGCCAGCAGTCTCGGACAGCTCTATGGCTACACCTTC. Combining the CDR3 with reference TRBV19 and TRBJ1-2 gives the whole variable domain DGGITQSPKYLFRKEGQNVTLSCEQNLNHDAMYWYRQDPGQGLRLIYYSQIVNDFQKGDIAEGYSVSREKKESFPLTVTSAQKNPTAFYLCASSLGQLYGYTFGSGTRLTVV.

The rearrangement joins TRBV9 to TRBJ1-5; the match to TRBD1 covers 7 bases. Germline V gene sequence: CDR1 SGDLS, CDR2 YYNGEE. The CDR3 consists of 15 residues. The junction had 9 bases not matched to a gene; V was cut back by 4 bases and J by 5 bases. CDR3 loop: CASSPRPGGDQPQHF. DNA of the CDR3: TGTGCCAGCAGCCCCCGCCCAGGGGGAGATCAGCCCCAGCATTTT.

J is TRBJ2-7 and V is TRBV2, with D possibly matching TRBD2 (5 bases). The germline V gene has CDR1 SNHLY and CDR2 FYNNEI. This CDR3 has 12 amino acids. V lost 8 bases to trimming and J lost 2 bases, with 10 bases between them. The CDR3 region is CASSGVPYEQYF. The DNA of the CDR3 is TGTGCCAGCTCCGGGGTCCCCTACGAGCAGTACTTC.

This clone was seen once. V and J are TRBV5-1 and TRBJ2-7, with D maybe TRBD2 (5 bases). This CDR3 comprises 14 residues. CDR1 and CDR2 (germline): SGHRS, YFSETQ. Trimming took 2 bases from V and 2 from J, leaving 11 bases between them. The CDR3 DNA sequence: TGCGCCAGCAGCTTAGCGAGCGGAACCTACGAGCAGTACTTC. As protein: CASSLASGTYEQYF.

This clone has only a few counts. This sequence joins TRBV5-1 and TRBJ2-3; the match to TRBD1 covers 8 bases. The CDR3 has 19 residues. Germline CDR1 reads SGHRS; CDR2 reads YFSETQ. V was clipped by 0 bases and J by 0 bases; unmatched bases: 12. This CDR3 is CASSLEPPTGVTSTDTQYF. CDR3 DNA: TGCGCCAGCAGCTTGGAGCCGCCGACAGGGGTGACTAGCACAGATACGCAGTATTTT.

V gene TRBV28 combines with J gene TRBJ2-5, with 9 bases matching TRBD2. The CDR3 totals 18 residues. With V trimmed by 2 bases and J by 7 bases, 17 bases remained unmatched. Looked up from germline, CDR1 is MDHEN and CDR2 is SYDVKM. The CDR3, as DNA: TGTGCCAGCAGTTTAGGGTTCGTACAGCGGGGGGCCCAGGGGACCCAGTACTTC. It specifies CASSLGFVQRGAQGTQYF.

V and J are TRBV7-9 and TRBJ2-1; 10 bases agree with TRBD2. The CDR3 extends over 14 amino acids. CDR1 and CDR2 (germline): SEHNR, FQNEAQ (reference sequence). Trimming removed 3 bases from V and 6 bases from J; junction bases left unmatched: 2. CDR3 in DNA: TGTGCCAGCAGCTTTTGGACTAGCGGCAATGAGCAGTTCTTC. It is translated as CASSFWTSGNEQFF.

The sample holds a few counts of this clone. This sequence joins TRBV30 and TRBJ1-6; D perhaps matches TRBD1 (6 bases). V lost 0 bases and J lost 0, with 6 bases in between. Germline V gene data show CDR1 as GTSNPN and CDR2 as SVGIG (reference sequence). The CDR3 is made up of 15 amino acids. For the CDR3, the DNA is TGTGCCTGGAGTGTAGGGGGCTCCTATAATTCACCCCTCCACTTT. Encoded protein: CAWSVGGSYNSPLHF.

The rearrangement links TRBV12-3 or TRBV12-4 to TRBJ2-1, with a possible D match to TRBD1 (5 bases). The CDR3 totals 12 residues. V gave up 5 bases and J gave up 8 bases, with 10 bases separating them. This chain's CDR3 is CASSPGIHEQFF. CDR3 DNA: TGTGCCAGCAGTCCAGGGATCCATGAGCAGTTCTTC.